This T cell receptor beta chain is from a study of long-term antiretroviral therapy in people with HIV. People in the study who had HIV all got their treatment in the United States. Running of the v3.0 immunoSEQ assay took place at survey level. The target of sequencing was roughly 40,000-55,000 T-cell genomes per sample. Clones were read by immunoSEQ multiplex PCR, and TCRdb kept only the in-frame ones, dropping some. The table has around 20,000 clones, under 90% seen once. This clone has only one observation. This CDR3 spans 14 amino acids. Germline lookup yields CDR1 GTSNPN and CDR2 SVGIG (reference sequence). The V end was cut by 2 bases, the J end by 1 base, with 12 bases between.

The chain carries TRBV30 and TRBJ2-7; maybe TRBD2 (5 bases). This material consisted of unsorted PBMCs, taken 0.1 years before starting antiretroviral therapy. The TCR originated in a man aged 35 to 55 with HIV. Written as DNA, the CDR3 is TGTGCCTGGAGTAACGGCGGGTCTTCCTACGAGCAGTACTTC. This translates into CAWSNGGSSYEQYF.